This paragraph covers one T cell receptor beta chain sequence. The data stem from a study of blood T cell repertoires in COVID-19. Overall study: T cells, B-cell-depleted T cells, or PBMCs supplied cDNA or gDNA.

Clones were sequenced by immunoSEQ multiplex PCR, and TCRdb holds only the in-frame ones, with some missing. The table lists roughly 300,000 clones, roughly 91% of them singletons. The specimen was PBMCs or T cells enriched from blood (not recorded which). This clonotype was obtained from a woman between 40 and 55 years old with acute COVID-19.

As DNA, the CDR3 is TGCGCCAGCAGCTTGGCTGGGACTAGCGGAAGGGTCTGGAACGAGCAGTACTTC. Translating gives CASSLAGTSGRVWNEQYF. The chain combines TRBV5-1 with TRBJ2-7; TRBD2 aligns across 11 bases. After removal of 0 bases from V and 5 bases from J, the junction contained 13 bases not matched to a gene. The germline CDR1 and CDR2 sequences are SGHRS and YFSETQ. This CDR3 is built from 18 residues.